This T cell receptor (beta chain) is drawn from a study of PD-1 blockade in mismatch repair-deficient tumors. Study as a whole: Patients had about 13 mismatch repair-deficient cancer types and were previously treated and progressing. Study conclusions and caveats: Tumor-resident clones, often absent from pretreatment blood, expanded after pembrolizumab and then contracted.

Mismatch repair deficiency was confirmed in all patients, by PCR or immunohistochemistry. TCR sequencing covered a few patients who responded to pembrolizumab. This clone was found a few times. Its antigen is not known. The data were produced by immunoSEQ multiplex PCR, yet TCRdb's version contains in-frame clones alone and is incomplete. The sample shows under 50,000 clones, 77% of them seen only once. The TCR was taken from an adult with mismatch repair-deficient cancer. The input for sequencing was PBMCs, taken before pembrolizumab treatment.

CDR3 protein: CASSPGQGERNIQYF. Written as DNA, the CDR3 is TGTGCCAGCAGCCCGGGACAGGGAGAAAGAAACATTCAGTACTTC. The gene calls are TRBV6-5 and TRBJ2-4; 9 bases match TRBD1. The germline V gene has CDR1 MNHEY and CDR2 SVGAGI. Unmatched junction bases numbered 9, after V lost 6 bases and J lost 6 bases. CDR3 length: 15 amino acids.